These 3 T cell receptor beta chains were sequenced from one sample in a study of T cell responses to AZD1222 COVID-19 vaccine. Profiled with immunoSEQ multiplex PCR; TCRdb holds only in-frame clones, not every one. The sample consists of around 120,000 clones, about 88% of them appearing once. The source was peripheral blood, collected 28 days after the second AZD1222 dose. The receptors were sampled from an adult who received the AZD1222 COVID-19 vaccine.

The chain uses TRBV9 and TRBJ2-5; D remains unclear. Trimming shortened V by 0 bases and J by 2 bases, and 5 bases separated the two germline ends. Germline-derived CDR1 and CDR2 are SGDLS and YYNGEE. CDR3 length: 13 amino acids. CDR3 loop: CASSVVAQETQYF. The CDR3 nucleotides are TGTGCCAGCAGCGTAGTGGCTCAAGAGACCCAGTACTTC.

The chain joins TRBV25-1 to TRBJ2-5, with D unresolved. Germline CDR1 reads MGHDK; CDR2 reads SYGVNS. This CDR3 is built from 11 residues. V was shortened by 7 bases and J by 5 bases, with 8 bases between the two germline ends. DNA of the CDR3: TGTGCCAGCATCGCTTTCGAGACCCAGTACTTC. It specifies CASIAFETQYF. Drawing the rest from reference TRBV25-1 and TRBJ2-5, the complete variable domain is EADIYQTPRYLVIGTGKKITLECSQTMGHDKMYWYQQDPGMELHLIHYSYGVNSTEKGDLSSESTVSRIRTEHFPLTLESARPSHTSQYLCASIAFETQYFGPGTRLLVL.

This clone has just one count. This chain uses TRBV9 with TRBJ1-5; D is possibly TRBD1 (5 bases). Germline CDR1 SGDLS, CDR2 YYNGEE. The CDR3 spans 13 residues. V lost 4 bases and J 6 bases, leaving 11 bases between the germline ends. The CDR3 loop reads CASSRGRGQPQHF. As DNA, the CDR3 is TGTGCCAGCAGCCGTGGGAGGGGTCAGCCCCAGCATTTT.